The present entry profiles one T cell receptor beta chain with its context. The data were produced by immunoSEQ multiplex PCR, yet TCRdb's version contains in-frame clones alone and is incomplete. The sample includes 91,000 or so clones, 85% to 90% seen only once; the top ten take less than 2%. The source of the sample is a study of OX40 agonist ivuxolimab in advanced cancers. Germline V gene lookup returns CDR1 SGHVS and CDR2 FNYEAQ. With 4 bases clipped from V and 2 bases from J, the junction kept 7 bases outside the gene matches. The CDR3 is 17 residues long. The origin of this receptor is an adult with an advanced solid tumor such as melanoma, head and neck, liver or kidney cancer. The sequencing here drew on CD4+ or CD8+ T cells sorted from blood, taken in a trial of the OX40 agonist ivuxolimab. The chain couples TRBV7-6 to TRBJ2-2, with 10 positions matching TRBD2. CDR3 nucleotide sequence: TGTGCCAGCAGCTCTTTTCTAGCGGGAGACAACACCGGGGAGCTGTTTTTT. It is translated as CASSSFLAGDNTGELFF.